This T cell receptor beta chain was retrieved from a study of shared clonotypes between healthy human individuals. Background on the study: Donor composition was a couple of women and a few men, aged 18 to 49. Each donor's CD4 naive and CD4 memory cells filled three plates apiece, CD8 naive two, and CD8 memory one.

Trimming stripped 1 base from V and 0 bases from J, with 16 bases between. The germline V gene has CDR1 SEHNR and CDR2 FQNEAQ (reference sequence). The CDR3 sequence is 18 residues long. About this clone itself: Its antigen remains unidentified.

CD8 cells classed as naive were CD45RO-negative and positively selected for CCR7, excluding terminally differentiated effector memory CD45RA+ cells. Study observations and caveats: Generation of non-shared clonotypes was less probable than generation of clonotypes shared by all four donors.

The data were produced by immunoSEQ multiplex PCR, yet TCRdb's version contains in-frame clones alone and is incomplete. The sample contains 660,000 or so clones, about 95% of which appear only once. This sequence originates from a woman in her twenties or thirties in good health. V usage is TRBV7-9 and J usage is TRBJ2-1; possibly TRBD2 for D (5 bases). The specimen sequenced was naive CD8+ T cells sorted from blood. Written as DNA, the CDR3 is TGTGCCAGCAGCTTAGTGGTTAGGACTTACAGCTCCTACAATGAGCAGTTCTTC. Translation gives CASSLVVRTYSSYNEQFF. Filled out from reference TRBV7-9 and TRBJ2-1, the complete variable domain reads DTGVSQNPRHKITKRGQNVTFRCDPISEHNRLYWYRQTLGQGPEFLTYFQNEAQLEKSRLLSDRFSAERPKGSFSTLEIQRTEQGDSAMYLCASSLVVRTYSSYNEQFFGPGTRLTVL.